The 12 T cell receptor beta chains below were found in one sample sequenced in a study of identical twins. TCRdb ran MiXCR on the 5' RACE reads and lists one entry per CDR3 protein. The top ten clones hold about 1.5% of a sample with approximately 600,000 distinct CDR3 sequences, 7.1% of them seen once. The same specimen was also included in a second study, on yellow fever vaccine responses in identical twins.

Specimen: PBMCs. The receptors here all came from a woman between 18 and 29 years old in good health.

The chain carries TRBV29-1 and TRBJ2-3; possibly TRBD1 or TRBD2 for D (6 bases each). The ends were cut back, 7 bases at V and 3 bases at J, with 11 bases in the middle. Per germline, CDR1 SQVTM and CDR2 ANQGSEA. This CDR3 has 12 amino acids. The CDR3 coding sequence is TGCAGCGCCAAAGGGGGGACAGATACGCAGTATTTT. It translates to CSAKGGTDTQYF.

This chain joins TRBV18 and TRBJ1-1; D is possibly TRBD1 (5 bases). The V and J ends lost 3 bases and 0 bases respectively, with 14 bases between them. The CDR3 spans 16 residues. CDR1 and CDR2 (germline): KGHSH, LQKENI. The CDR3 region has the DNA TGTGCCAGCTCACCTGGGGCAGGGCTAATGAACACTGAAGCTTTCTTT. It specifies CASSPGAGLMNTEAFF.

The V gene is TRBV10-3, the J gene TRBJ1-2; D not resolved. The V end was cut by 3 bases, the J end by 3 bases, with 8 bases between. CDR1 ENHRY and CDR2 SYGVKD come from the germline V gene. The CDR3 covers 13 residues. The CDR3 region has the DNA TGTGCCATCAGTGATAAGATCGACTATGGCTACACCTTC. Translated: CAISDKIDYGYTF.

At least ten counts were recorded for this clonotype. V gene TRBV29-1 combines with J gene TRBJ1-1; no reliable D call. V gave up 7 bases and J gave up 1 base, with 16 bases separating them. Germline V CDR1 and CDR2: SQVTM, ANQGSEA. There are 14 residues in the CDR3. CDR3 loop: CSGRRVVSNTEAFF. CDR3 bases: TGCAGCGGGCGGCGGGTGGTCTCGAACACTGAAGCTTTCTTT.

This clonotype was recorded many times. CDR3 DNA: TGTGCCAGCAGCTTAGCTTGGACAGAGAGCAATGAAAAACTGTTTTTT. This sequence encodes CASSLAWTESNEKLFF. The V gene is TRBV7-9, the J gene TRBJ1-4; TRBD1 is a possible D gene (6 bases). V shed 0 bases and J shed 5 bases, with 13 bases lying between them. In germline, CDR1 is SEHNR, CDR2 FQNEAQ (reference sequence). CDR3 length equals 16 residues.

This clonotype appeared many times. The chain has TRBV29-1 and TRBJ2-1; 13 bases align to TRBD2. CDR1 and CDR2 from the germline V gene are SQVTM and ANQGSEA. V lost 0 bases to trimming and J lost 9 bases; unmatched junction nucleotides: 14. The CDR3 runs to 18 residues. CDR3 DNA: TGCAGCGTTGAAGAGTACCTATATTGGACTAGCGGGAGCGGTGAGCAGTTCTTC. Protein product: CSVEEYLYWTSGSGEQFF.

CDR3 bases: TGTGCCAGCAGCAGGGGTCAAGAAAACATTCAGTACTTC. Translated: CASSRGQENIQYF. The gene calls are TRBV27 and TRBJ2-4; weak D call: TRBD1 (6 bases). CDR3 length: 13 amino acids. Trimming took 6 bases from V and 5 from J, leaving 11 bases between them. Germline V gives CDR1 MNHEY, CDR2 SMNVEV (reference sequence).

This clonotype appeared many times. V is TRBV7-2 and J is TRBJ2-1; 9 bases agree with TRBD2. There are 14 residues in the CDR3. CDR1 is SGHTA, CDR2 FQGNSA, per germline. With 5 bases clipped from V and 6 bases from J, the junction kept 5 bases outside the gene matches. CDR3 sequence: CASSIQAGGNEQFF. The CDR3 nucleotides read TGTGCCAGCAGCATCCAAGCGGGGGGCAATGAGCAGTTCTTC. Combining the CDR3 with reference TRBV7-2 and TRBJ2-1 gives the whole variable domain GAGVSQSPSNKVTEKGKDVELRCDPISGHTALYWYRQSLGQGLEFLIYFQGNSAPDKSGLPSDRFSAERTGGSVSTLTIQRTQQEDSAVYLCASSIQAGGNEQFFGPGTRLTVL.

The CDR3 nucleotides read TGTGCCAGCAGACCCTTGGGGGAGGACTACAATGAGCAGTTCTTC. It encodes CASRPLGEDYNEQFF. The chain joins TRBV28 to TRBJ2-1, with a weak D call TRBD2 (6 bases). This CDR3 is 15 amino acids long. The germline V gene encodes CDR1 MDHEN and CDR2 SYDVKM. The V end was cut by 6 bases, the J end by 3 bases, with 15 bases between.

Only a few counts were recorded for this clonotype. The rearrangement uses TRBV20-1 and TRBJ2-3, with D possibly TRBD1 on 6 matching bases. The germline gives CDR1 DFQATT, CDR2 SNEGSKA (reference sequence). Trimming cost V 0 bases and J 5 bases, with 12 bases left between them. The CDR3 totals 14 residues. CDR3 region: CSARDRGRGDTQYF. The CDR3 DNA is TGCAGTGCTAGAGATAGGGGCAGGGGAGATACGCAGTATTTT.

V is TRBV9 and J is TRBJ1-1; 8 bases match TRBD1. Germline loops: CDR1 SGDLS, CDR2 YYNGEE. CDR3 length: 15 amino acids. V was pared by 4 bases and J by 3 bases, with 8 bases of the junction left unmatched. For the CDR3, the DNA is TGTGCCAGCAGCCCCTGGGACAGGAGGGACACTGAAGCTTTCTTT. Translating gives CASSPWDRRDTEAFF.

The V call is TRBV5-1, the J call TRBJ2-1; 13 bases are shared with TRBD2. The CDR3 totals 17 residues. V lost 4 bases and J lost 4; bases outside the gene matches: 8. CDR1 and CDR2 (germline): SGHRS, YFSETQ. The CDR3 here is CASSPGTSGKIYNEQFF. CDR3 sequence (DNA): TGCGCCAGCAGCCCCGGGACTAGCGGGAAGATATACAATGAGCAGTTCTTC. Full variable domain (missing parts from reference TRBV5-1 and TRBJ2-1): KAGVTQTPRYLIKTRGQQVTLSCSPISGHRSVSWYQQTPGQGLQFLFEYFSETQRNKGNFPGRFSGRQFSNSRSEMNVSTLELGDSALYLCASSPGTSGKIYNEQFFGPGTRLTVL.